Below, 4 T cell receptor beta chains from the same sample are listed, as sequenced in a study of OX40 agonist ivuxolimab in advanced cancers. Libraries were prepared by immunoSEQ multiplex PCR; TCRdb keeps only in-frame clonotypes and omits some of them. The profile shows some 73,000 clones, more than 85% of them singletons. This material consisted of CD4+ or CD8+ T cells sorted from blood, taken in a trial of the OX40 agonist ivuxolimab. These receptors were taken from an adult with an advanced solid tumor such as melanoma, head and neck, liver or kidney cancer.

The chain combines TRBV19 with TRBJ2-2; tentative D call: TRBD1 (6 bases). The CDR3 runs to 14 residues. V was clipped by 6 bases and J by 3 bases, with 11 bases between them. Germline CDR1 reads LNHDA; CDR2 reads SQIVND (reference sequence). The CDR3 region is CASRRQADTGELFF. In DNA form, the CDR3 reads TGTGCCAGTAGAAGACAGGCTGACACCGGGGAGCTGTTTTTT.

V is TRBV4-3 and J is TRBJ1-4; possibly TRBD1 for D (5 bases). V was clipped by 4 bases and J by 5 bases, with 17 bases between them. This CDR3 contains 16 residues. CDR1 and CDR2 from the germline V gene are LGHNA and YSLEER. DNA for the CDR3: TGCGCCAGCAGCCTTACGCAGGGTATGAGGAATGAAAAACTGTTTTTT. It specifies CASSLTQGMRNEKLFF.

The genes are TRBV19 and TRBJ1-1; D gene unclear. Germline V gene sequence: CDR1 LNHDA, CDR2 SQIVND (reference sequence). Trimming shortened V by 3 bases and J by 5 bases, and 4 bases separated the two germline ends. The CDR3 totals 11 residues. This CDR3 reads CASSIQTEAFF. The CDR3 DNA reads as TGTGCCAGTAGTATTCAAACTGAAGCTTTCTTT.

CDR3 sequence reads: CASSMGGGIRNEQFF. The CDR3 DNA reads TGTGCCAGTAGTATGGGGGGGGGAATCCGCAATGAGCAGTTCTTC. This chain joins TRBV19 and TRBJ2-1; 7 bases match TRBD2. V gave up 3 bases and J gave up 6 bases; unmatched junction bases: 8. This CDR3 region has 15 residues. Germline V gives CDR1 LNHDA, CDR2 SQIVND (reference sequence).